Presented here are 24 T cell receptor beta chains from one specimen sequenced in a study of T cell clones after liver transplantation. Profiling relied on immunoSEQ multiplex PCR, and the TCRdb table lists in-frame clones only, not all of them. Here the sample spans around 20,000 clones, over 80% being singletons. The sequencing used CD8+ T cells from blood, collected before liver transplant. The receptors originated from a human donor who received a liver transplant.

The chain employs TRBV9 and TRBJ2-3; possibly TRBD2 for D (5 bases). V was shortened by 4 bases and J by 2 bases, with 14 bases between the two germline ends. The CDR3 has 15 amino acids. The V gene's germline CDR1 is SGDLS and CDR2 YYNGEE. The CDR3 protein is CASSLQKRATDTQYF. In nucleotides, the CDR3 is TGTGCCAGCAGCCTTCAAAAGAGGGCCACAGATACGCAGTATTTT. Based on the CDR3 plus reference TRBV9 and TRBJ2-3, the full variable domain is DSGVTQTPKHLITATGQRVTLRCSPRSGDLSVYWYQQSLDQGLQFLIQYYNGEERAKGNILERFSAQQFPDLHSELNLSSLELGDSALYFCASSLQKRATDTQYFGPGTRLTVL.

In this sample, this clone turned up a few times. The sample has other DNA sequences that encode this CDR3 too. The chain is built from TRBV28 and TRBJ2-3, with D tentatively TRBD2 (5 bases). CDR3 length: 14 residues. Germline V gene data show CDR1 as MDHEN and CDR2 as SYDVKM. The V end was cut by 3 bases, the J end by 1 base, with 8 bases between. CDR3 bases: TGTGCCAGCAGTTTCCTTAGCGGCACAGATACGCAGTATTTT. This translates into CASSFLSGTDTQYF.

By share of the sample, this clone is medium-sized. The CDR3 DNA is TGCGCCAGCAGCTTGGGGCCTAGCCCCGGGCCTGAGCAGTTCTTC. Protein: CASSLGPSPGPEQFF. This chain connects TRBV5-1 to TRBJ2-1, with a weak D call TRBD2 (5 bases). The CDR3 loop spans 15 amino acids. V was cut by 0 bases and J by 9 bases, with 16 bases left in between. The V gene's germline CDR1 is SGHRS and CDR2 YFSETQ.

The chain recombines TRBV6-5 with TRBJ2-7, with D perhaps matching TRBD2 (5 bases). Germline V lookup: CDR1 MNHEY, CDR2 SVGAGI. Trimming pared 5 bases from V and 5 bases from J, leaving 13 bases between. The CDR3 is 13 residues long. In DNA form, the CDR3 reads TGTGCCAGCAGTCTTACTAGTAACCACGAGCAGTACTTC. This sequence encodes CASSLTSNHEQYF.

The chain has TRBV5-1 and TRBJ2-1; a weak D match, TRBD1 (5 bases). The germline V gene encodes CDR1 SGHRS and CDR2 YFSETQ. Trimming took off 6 bases at V and 10 bases at J, with 14 bases between the two ends. The CDR3 runs 12 residues. The CDR3 protein is CASIDTGGEQFF. The CDR3 region has the DNA TGCGCCAGCATCGATACAGGCGGCGAGCAGTTCTTC. The full variable domain, with the rest looked up from reference TRBV5-1 and TRBJ2-1, is KAGVTQTPRYLIKTRGQQVTLSCSPISGHRSVSWYQQTPGQGLQFLFEYFSETQRNKGNFPGRFSGRQFSNSRSEMNVSTLELGDSALYLCASIDTGGEQFFGPGTRLTVL.

The V gene is TRBV7-9, the J gene TRBJ1-1; no firm D call. Germline-derived CDR1 and CDR2 are SEHNR and FQNEAQ (reference sequence). V was shortened by 5 bases and J by 11 bases, with 9 bases between the two germline ends. The CDR3 runs to 10 residues. CDR3 coding DNA: TGTGCCAGCAGCCCCGCGCTCGCTTTCTTT. Encoded protein: CASSPALAFF.

V gene TRBV30 combines with J gene TRBJ1-2, with a possible D match to TRBD1 (6 bases). Trimming took off 4 bases at V and 11 bases at J, with 14 bases between the two ends. This CDR3 spans 11 amino acids. CDR1 is GTSNPN, CDR2 SVGIG, per germline (reference sequence). In nucleotides, the CDR3 is TGTGCCTGGACCCGGACAGAGGTTTACACCTTC. Protein product: CAWTRTEVYTF.

V gene TRBV11-2 combines with J gene TRBJ2-7; D unresolved. The CDR3 length is 13 residues. V dropped 0 bases and J dropped 4 bases, with 7 bases sitting between them. The germline CDR1 and CDR2 sequences are SGHAT and FQNNGV. The DNA for the CDR3 is TGTGCCAGCAGCTTAGAGGCCCTTTACGAGCAGTACTTC. Protein product: CASSLEALYEQYF.

This clone was seen a single time. The chain is built from TRBV5-6 and TRBJ2-1, with TRBD2 identical over 13 bases. This CDR3 is built from 17 residues. CDR1 is SGHDT, CDR2 YYEEEE, per germline. Losses at the gene ends were 3 bases for V and 7 bases for J; bases not matched to a gene: 10. The CDR3 bases are TGTGCCAGCAGCTCTAGGTTGGGACTAGCGGGAAGGAATGAGCAGTTCTTC. Translating it yields CASSSRLGLAGRNEQFF.

The rearrangement uses TRBV25-1 and TRBJ1-2, with D hard to call. This CDR3 has 13 amino acids. V was pared by 3 bases and J by 2 bases, with 7 bases between. Germline lookup yields CDR1 MGHDK and CDR2 SYGVNS. The CDR3: CASSESQNYGYTF. The CDR3 DNA is TGTGCCAGCAGTGAGAGTCAGAACTATGGCTACACCTTC.

The chain couples TRBV19 to TRBJ1-2; 7 bases align to TRBD1. The CDR3 is 13 amino acids. Germline CDR1 reads LNHDA; CDR2 reads SQIVND (reference sequence). V shed 3 bases, J shed 4 bases, and the junction held 2 bases outside the gene matches. CDR3 residues: CASSMTGFYGYTF. The DNA for the CDR3 is TGTGCCAGTAGTATGACAGGGTTCTATGGCTACACCTTC.

This rearrangement joins TRBV27 to TRBJ1-1; no firm D call. Trimming removed 4 bases from V and 0 bases from J, with 3 bases in between. From germline, CDR1 is MNHEY and CDR2 SMNVEV (reference sequence). CDR3 length: 12 residues. CDR3 loop: CASSYMNTEAFF. CDR3 nucleotides: TGTGCCAGCAGTTACATGAACACTGAAGCTTTCTTT.

V and J are TRBV5-1 and TRBJ2-3, with D tentatively TRBD2 (5 bases). The CDR3 has 14 amino acids. V lost 5 bases to trimming and J lost 5 bases, with 15 bases between them. Germline-derived CDR1 and CDR2 are SGHRS and YFSETQ. CDR3 DNA: TGCGCCAGCAGAGTATGGCTCGGGGAAGATACGCAGTATTTT. It specifies CASRVWLGEDTQYF.

The chain joins TRBV28 to TRBJ1-2; TRBD1 matches 7 bases. This CDR3 is 13 amino acids long. V trimming: 7 bases; J trimming: 5 bases; junction bases outside the gene matches: 7. Germline loops: CDR1 MDHEN, CDR2 SYDVKM. The CDR3 region has the DNA TGTGCCAGCACCTTTTCGACAGGGTATGGCTACACCTTC. As protein: CASTFSTGYGYTF.

The CDR3 loop reads CAWGGVEETQYF. Here the CDR3 DNA reads TGTGCCTGGGGCGGGGTTGAAGAGACCCAGTACTTC. This sequence joins TRBV30 and TRBJ2-5; a weak D match, TRBD2 (6 bases). The germline V gene encodes CDR1 GTSNPN and CDR2 SVGIG (reference sequence). The CDR3 consists of 12 residues. Deletions cut 5 bases from V and 3 bases from J, with 10 bases between. The whole variable domain, remainder taken from reference TRBV30 and TRBJ2-5, is SQTIHQWPATLVQPVGSPLSLECTVEGTSNPNLYWYRQAAGRGLQLLFYSVGIGQISSEVPQNLSASRPQDRQFILSSKKLLLSDSGFYLCAWGGVEETQYFGPGTRLLVL.

The CDR3 protein is CASSPLGLGVYEQYF. The CDR3, as DNA: TGTGCCAGCAGTCCCCTCGGGCTGGGAGTCTACGAGCAGTACTTC. The chain recombines TRBV28 with TRBJ2-7; the D gene is possibly TRBD2 (5 bases). This CDR3 has 15 residues. V was cut by 5 bases and J by 3 bases, with 17 bases left in between. Germline V lookup: CDR1 MDHEN, CDR2 SYDVKM. Full variable domain (remainder filled in from reference TRBV28 and TRBJ2-7): DVKVTQSSRYLVKRTGEKVFLECVQDMDHENMFWYRQDPGLGLRLIYFSYDVKMKEKGDIPEGYSVSREKKERFSLILESASTNQTSMYLCASSPLGLGVYEQYFGPGTRLTVT.

As DNA, the CDR3 is TGTGCCAGTAGTATAGTAGCCCCCGGGGAGGGGTACAATGAGCAGTTCTTC. It yields the protein CASSIVAPGEGYNEQFF. The J gene is TRBJ2-1, the V gene TRBV19; TRBD2 matches at 7 bases. Trimming removed 1 base from V and 4 bases from J; junction bases left unmatched: 10. The CDR3 extends over 17 amino acids. CDR1 LNHDA and CDR2 SQIVND come from the germline V gene (reference sequence).

The chain joins TRBV27 to TRBJ2-3; TRBD2 is a possible D gene (5 bases). This CDR3 is 16 amino acids long. CDR1 is MNHEY, CDR2 SMNVEV, per germline (reference sequence). Trimming took off 8 bases at V and 1 base at J, with 19 bases between the two ends. The CDR3: CASGHRTLQGTDTQYF. For the CDR3, the DNA is TGTGCCAGCGGGCATCGGACTCTTCAGGGCACAGATACGCAGTATTTT.

The chain employs TRBV29-1 and TRBJ2-6; D is uncertain. V gave up 5 bases and J gave up 4 bases, with 6 bases separating them. The CDR3 runs 12 residues. Germline CDR1 SQVTM, CDR2 ANQGSEA. CDR3 sequence reads: CSVMAGANVLTF. The CDR3 DNA follows: TGCAGCGTTATGGCGGGGGCCAACGTCCTGACTTTC.

The V and J genes are TRBV27 and TRBJ2-5, with D hard to call. This CDR3 spans 13 amino acids. V gave up 5 bases and J gave up 7 bases, with 14 bases separating them. The germline V gene has CDR1 MNHEY and CDR2 SMNVEV (reference sequence). The CDR3 sequence is CASSPTPPGTQYF. The CDR3 DNA follows: TGTGCCAGCAGTCCGACCCCTCCAGGGACCCAGTACTTC.

CDR3 nucleotides: TGTGCCAGCAGTTTCATAGGGACTAATGAAAAACTGTTTTTT. It encodes CASSFIGTNEKLFF. This chain connects TRBV27 to TRBJ1-4, with D unclear. The germline CDR1 and CDR2 sequences are MNHEY and SMNVEV (reference sequence). The CDR3 sequence is 14 residues long. Trimming removed 3 bases from V and 2 bases from J, with 7 bases in between.

The chain employs TRBV23-1 and TRBJ2-7; D uncertain. TRBV23-1 is reported as an ORF; its role is uncertain. Trimming cost V 11 bases and J 0 bases, with 14 bases left between them. The CDR3 extends over 13 amino acids. The CDR3 DNA reads as TGCGCCCTAGGCCCGGAGCCCTCCTACGAGCAGTACTTC. Translated, it gives CALGPEPSYEQYF.

The chain couples TRBV5-1 to TRBJ2-3; D is unresolved. V lost 0 bases, J lost 2 bases, and 13 bases lay in between. The CDR3 contains 16 residues. Germline CDR1 and CDR2: SGHRS and YFSETQ. CDR3 sequence reads: CASSLADQLLTDTQYF. The CDR3, as DNA: TGCGCCAGCAGCTTGGCGGACCAACTACTCACAGATACGCAGTATTTT.

V is TRBV4-1 and J is TRBJ1-5; D ambiguous. Germline V CDR1 and CDR2: MGHRA, YSYEKL. The CDR3 spans 15 residues. Trimming took off 1 base at V and 0 bases at J, with 7 bases between the two ends. The CDR3 region is CASSQGVYSNQPQHF. DNA of the CDR3: TGCGCCAGCAGCCAAGGGGTTTATAGCAATCAGCCCCAGCATTTT.